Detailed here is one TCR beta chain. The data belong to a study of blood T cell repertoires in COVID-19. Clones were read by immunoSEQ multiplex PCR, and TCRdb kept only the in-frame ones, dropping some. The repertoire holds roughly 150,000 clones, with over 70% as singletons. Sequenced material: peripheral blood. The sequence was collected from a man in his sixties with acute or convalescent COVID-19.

The CDR3 region has the DNA TGTGCCAGCAGTTTCCGGACAGGGGGCATAGCCGGGGAGCTGTTTTTT. Protein product: CASSFRTGGIAGELFF. The chain links TRBV27 to TRBJ2-2; 11 nucleotides align to TRBD1. Germline-derived CDR1 and CDR2 are MNHEY and SMNVEV (reference sequence). The CDR3 runs to 16 residues. Trimming took 3 bases from V and 6 from J; bases not matched to a gene: 6.